This T cell receptor beta chain was profiled in a study of T cells in Graves' hyperthyroidism and ophthalmopathy. Amplification targeted TCR beta CDR3 regions from RNA transcripts. The TCR CDR3 was amplified in a first-round RT-PCR using the HTBI primer set. A single record per CDR3 protein comes from TCRdb applying MiXCR to the multiplex PCR reads. Of some 690,000 distinct CDR3 sequences in the sample, 15% to 20% are singletons; the top ten hold around 16%. In this sample, this clonotype turned up many times. Germline V CDR1 and CDR2: KGHDR, SFDVKD. This CDR3 has 15 amino acids. V lost 4 bases and J lost 7, with 15 bases in between.

The sequencing sample was made of blood. V gene TRBV24-1 combines with J gene TRBJ2-2, with D possibly TRBD1 on 5 matching bases. The sequence derives from a man in his fifties or sixties with Graves' hyperthyroidism. The CDR3 here is CATSDYGQGSGELFF. The CDR3 coding sequence is TGTGCCACCAGTGACTACGGGCAGGGCAGCGGGGAGCTGTTTTTT.